Here is one TCR beta chain with its context. Its cognate antigen is unknown. This specimen comes from a study of cytomegalovirus exposure and HLA in healthy donors. Study-level results: Most TCR beta V segments were productive about 87% or about 30% of the time in an earlier analysis.

Use of 60 Vbeta and 13 Jbeta primers characterized the PCR. Sequencing used immunoSEQ multiplex PCR; TCRdb keeps in-frame clones, though not all of them. Of over 150,000 clones in the sample, about 80% were seen once. The length of the CDR3 is 15 residues. Between the trimmed V and J ends, which lost 0 bases and 8 bases, there was a span of 12 bases. CDR1 SGDLS and CDR2 YYNGEE come from the germline V gene. The gene calls are TRBV9 and TRBJ1-6; D is uncertain. This sequence was found in a man aged 30 to 39 in good health and CMV-seropositive. The material sequenced was PBMCs. The CDR3 is CASSVGGNFDSPLHF. CDR3 in DNA: TGTGCCAGCAGCGTAGGCGGAAATTTTGATTCACCCCTCCACTTT. Full variable domain (remainder filled in from reference TRBV9 and TRBJ1-6): DSGVTQTPKHLITATGQRVTLRCSPRSGDLSVYWYQQSLDQGLQFLIQYYNGEERAKGNILERFSAQQFPDLHSELNLSSLELGDSALYFCASSVGGNFDSPLHFGNGTRLTVT.